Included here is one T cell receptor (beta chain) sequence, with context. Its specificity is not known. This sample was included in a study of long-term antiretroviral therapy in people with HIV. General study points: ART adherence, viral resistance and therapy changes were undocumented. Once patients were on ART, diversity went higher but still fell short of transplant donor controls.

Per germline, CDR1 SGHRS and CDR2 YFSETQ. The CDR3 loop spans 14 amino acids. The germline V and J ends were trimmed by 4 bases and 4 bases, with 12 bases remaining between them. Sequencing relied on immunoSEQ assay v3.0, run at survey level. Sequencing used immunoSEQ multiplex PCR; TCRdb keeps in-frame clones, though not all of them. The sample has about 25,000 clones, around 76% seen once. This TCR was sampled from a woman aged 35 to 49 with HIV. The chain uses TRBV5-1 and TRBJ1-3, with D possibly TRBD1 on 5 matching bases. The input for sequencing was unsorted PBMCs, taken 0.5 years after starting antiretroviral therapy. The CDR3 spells CASSDPGRGNTIYF. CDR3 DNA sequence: TGCGCCAGCAGCGATCCGGGACGGGGAAACACCATATATTTT. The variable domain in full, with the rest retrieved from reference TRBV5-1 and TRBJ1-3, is KAGVTQTPRYLIKTRGQQVTLSCSPISGHRSVSWYQQTPGQGLQFLFEYFSETQRNKGNFPGRFSGRQFSNSRSEMNVSTLELGDSALYLCASSDPGRGNTIYFGEGSWLTVV.